What follows are 26 T cell receptor beta chains derived from one specimen sequenced in a study of blood T cell repertoires in COVID-19. Some clones are missing from TCRdb's copy, which holds only in-frame ones; the method was immunoSEQ multiplex PCR. The data contain a few hundred thousand clones, 80% to 85% of them singletons. Sequenced input: PBMCs or T cells enriched from blood (not recorded which). The origin of the receptors is a woman aged 50 to 65 who had recovered from COVID-19.

This chain connects TRBV6-1 to TRBJ1-4; TRBD1 matches 7 bases. The CDR3 loop spans 16 amino acids. V lost 1 base to trimming and J lost 8 bases; unmatched junction nucleotides: 10. CDR1 and CDR2 (germline): MNHNS, SASEGT. In DNA form, the CDR3 reads TGTGCCAGCAGTGAAGTAAGTCACCCGGACAGGGAAAAACTGTTTTTT. It codes for CASSEVSHPDREKLFF.

The CDR3 DNA reads as TGTGCCAGCTCAACGACAGAAAACACTGAAGCTTTCTTT. Translated: CASSTTENTEAFF. The chain carries TRBV18 and TRBJ1-1; perhaps TRBD1 as D (5 bases). CDR1 KGHSH and CDR2 LQKENI come from the germline V gene. The CDR3 is made up of 13 amino acids. V lost 5 bases and J lost 2, with 9 bases in between.

The J gene is TRBJ1-6, the V gene TRBV28; TRBD1 matches 11 bases. Germline trimming cut 6 bases from V and 8 bases from J; bases unmatched to any gene: 6. Per the germline V gene, CDR1 is MDHEN and CDR2 is SYDVKM. This CDR3 has 15 residues. The chain's CDR3 is CASSRGTGGYSPLHF. The CDR3 region has the DNA TGTGCCAGCAGCCGGGGGACAGGGGGATATTCACCCCTCCACTTT.

The chain has TRBV5-4 and TRBJ2-1; 7 bases are shared with TRBD2. V dropped 1 base and J dropped 7; count of bases not matched to a gene: 8. Germline CDR1 SGHNT, CDR2 YYREEE (reference sequence). The CDR3 sequence is 15 residues long. The CDR3 DNA reads as TGTGCCAGCAGCTTGATGTCTGGAGCGGGGAATGAGCAGTTCTTC. Translation gives CASSLMSGAGNEQFF.

This chain joins TRBV12-3 or TRBV12-4 and TRBJ1-5; D unresolved. V lost 2 bases, J lost 4 bases, and 6 bases lay in between. The CDR3 is made up of 13 amino acids. The CDR3 here is CASSLWANQPQHF. For the CDR3, the DNA is TGTGCCAGCAGTTTATGGGCAAATCAGCCCCAGCATTTT.

The V call is TRBV6-5, the J call TRBJ2-7; 9 bases fit TRBD1. CDR3 length: 14 residues. Germline assignment: CDR1 MNHEY and CDR2 SVGAGI. The J segment lost 2 bases and the V segment lost 11 bases, leaving 10 bases of the junction unmatched. The CDR3 here is CASRPGTGTYEQYF. The CDR3 DNA reads TGTGCCTCCCGCCCCGGGACAGGGACCTACGAGCAGTACTTC.

This chain connects TRBV30 to TRBJ1-2, with 8 positions matching TRBD1. The V segment lost 5 bases and the J segment 4 bases; nucleotides outside the gene matches: 3. Germline V gene lookup returns CDR1 GTSNPN and CDR2 SVGIG (reference sequence). The CDR3 length is 12 residues. The CDR3: CAWGTGLYGYTF. As DNA, the CDR3 is TGTGCCTGGGGGACAGGCCTCTATGGCTACACCTTC.

The V call is TRBV5-1, the J call TRBJ2-2, with a possible D match to TRBD2 (5 bases). CDR3 size: 12 residues. Trimming removed 3 bases from V and 9 bases from J, with 9 bases in between. Germline V gene sequence: CDR1 SGHRS, CDR2 YFSETQ. CDR3 amino acids: CASSWESRELFF. The DNA for the CDR3 is TGCGCCAGCAGCTGGGAGTCCCGGGAGCTGTTTTTT.

CDR3 in DNA: TGTGCCAGCAGTCCGTTGGACAGGGGACATGGCTACACCTTC. It encodes CASSPLDRGHGYTF. The chain has TRBV28 and TRBJ1-2; 9 bases match TRBD1. There are 14 residues in the CDR3. V was clipped by 5 bases and J by 6 bases; unmatched bases: 7. The germline V gene has CDR1 MDHEN and CDR2 SYDVKM.

The rearrangement joins TRBV12-5 to TRBJ2-7, with 9 bases matching TRBD1. This CDR3 region has 15 residues. The V gene's germline CDR1 is LGHNT and CDR2 FRNRAP. V was clipped by 4 bases and J by 5 bases; unmatched bases: 9. This CDR3 reads CASGSGGQGMDEQYF. The CDR3, as DNA: TGTGCTAGTGGTTCGGGGGGACAGGGAATGGACGAGCAGTACTTC.

This clone showed up many times. The CDR3: CASGGTRDYGYTF. Written as DNA, the CDR3 is TGTGCCAGCGGGGGCACGAGGGACTATGGCTACACCTTC. V usage is TRBV2 and J usage is TRBJ1-2; D is perhaps TRBD1 (6 bases). The CDR3 loop spans 13 amino acids. Germline-derived CDR1 and CDR2 are SNHLY and FYNNEI. V was trimmed by 8 bases and J by 3 bases, leaving 13 bases between them.

The chain links TRBV5-6 to TRBJ1-2; no firm D call. The CDR3 runs 15 residues. Germline values: CDR1 SGHDT, CDR2 YYEEEE. V was clipped by 4 bases and J by 0 bases, with 13 bases between them. For the CDR3, the DNA is TGTGCCAGCAGCGCCCGGAGTCTAGCTAACTATGGCTACACCTTC. Protein sequence: CASSARSLANYGYTF.

This clone was detected a few times. This chain links TRBV10-3 with TRBJ1-2, with D perhaps matching TRBD1 (5 bases). CDR3 size: 16 residues. V was shortened by 3 bases and J by 6 bases, with 20 bases between the two germline ends. Germline V gene data show CDR1 as ENHRY and CDR2 as SYGVKD. The CDR3 nucleotides are TGTGCCATCAGTGATCCGGCGAAAGACAGTCGCAATGGCTACACCTTC. Translating gives CAISDPAKDSRNGYTF.

The chain combines TRBV9 with TRBJ2-3; TRBD2 aligns across 9 bases. This CDR3 contains 17 residues. Germline V gene sequence: CDR1 SGDLS, CDR2 YYNGEE. V gave up 0 bases and J gave up 4 bases; unmatched junction bases: 9. In nucleotides, the CDR3 is TGTGCCAGCAGCGTAGGTCTGGGACTAGCTGCTGCAGATACGCAGTATTTT. Its translation: CASSVGLGLAAADTQYF.

This chain connects TRBV11-3 to TRBJ1-2, with D perhaps matching TRBD1 (6 bases). This CDR3 region has 13 residues. Germline assignment: CDR1 SGHNT and CDR2 YENEEA. Trimming left V 1 base short and J 3 bases short, with 6 bases between. This CDR3 is CASSLGTDYGYTF. The DNA of the CDR3 is TGTGCCAGCAGCTTAGGGACAGACTATGGCTACACCTTC. Full variable domain (missing parts from reference TRBV11-3 and TRBJ1-2): EAGVVQSPRYKIIEKKQPVAFWCNPISGHNTLYWYLQNLGQGPELLIRYENEEAVDDSQLPKDRFSAERLKGVDSTLKIQPAELGDSAVYLCASSLGTDYGYTFGSGTRLTVV.

This clone was recorded a few times. The chain recombines TRBV7-2 with TRBJ1-5; tentatively, D is TRBD1 (6 bases). Germline assignment: CDR1 SGHTA and CDR2 FQGNSA. The length of the CDR3 is 13 residues. Trimming left V 5 bases short and J 5 bases short, with 10 bases between. The CDR3 region has the DNA TGTGCCAGCAGCCGGACAGCTGATCAGCCCCAGCATTTT. Amino acid sequence: CASSRTADQPQHF.

DNA of the CDR3: TGCGCCAGCAGCCAAGATTGGGATAGCGGGGGCTCCAAGCTATACGAGCAGTACTTC. This gives the protein CASSQDWDSGGSKLYEQYF. This rearrangement joins TRBV4-3 to TRBJ2-7; TRBD2 matches 9 bases. Germline V gives CDR1 LGHNA, CDR2 YSLEER. J lost 4 bases, V lost 0 bases, and 16 bases had no gene match. The CDR3 runs 19 residues.

Only a few counts were recorded for this clone. The rearrangement joins TRBV5-6 to TRBJ1-3; TRBD1 matches at 7 bases. Germline values: CDR1 SGHDT, CDR2 YYEEEE. Losses at the gene ends were 1 base for V and 8 bases for J; bases not matched to a gene: 9. The CDR3 length is 15 residues. CDR3 nucleotide sequence: TGTGCCAGCAGCTTGCCGCCCGCAGGGGGTCACACCATATATTTT. This codes for CASSLPPAGGHTIYF.

This chain connects TRBV11-2 to TRBJ1-5; 7 nucleotides line up with TRBD1. V was pared by 1 base and J by 12 bases, with 6 bases of the junction left unmatched. The CDR3 extends over 13 amino acids. From germline, CDR1 is SGHAT and CDR2 FQNNGV. The CDR3 spells CASSLAEGARQHF. The CDR3 region has the DNA TGTGCCAGCAGCTTAGCTGAGGGGGCTCGCCAGCATTTT.

The chain recombines TRBV24-1 with TRBJ2-5; 12 positions match TRBD2. CDR1 and CDR2 (germline): KGHDR, SFDVKD. The V gene end was trimmed by 4 bases and the J gene end by 2 bases; junction bases not matched to a gene: 7. The CDR3 loop spans 17 amino acids. CDR3 DNA sequence: TGTGCCACCAGTGACCCTACACTAGCGGGGGGTCAAGAGACCCAGTACTTC. This translates into CATSDPTLAGGQETQYF.

This chain uses TRBV19 with TRBJ2-7; 7 bases are a match to TRBD1. The CDR3 covers 14 residues. CDR1 is LNHDA, CDR2 SQIVND, per germline (reference sequence). The ends lost 5 bases at V and 1 base at J; junction bases unmatched: 5. CDR3 sequence: CASSFGTDSYEQYF. CDR3 bases: TGTGCCAGTAGTTTTGGGACAGATTCCTACGAGCAGTACTTC.

The chain is built from TRBV19 and TRBJ1-5; a weak D match, TRBD1 (6 bases). V lost 8 bases to trimming and J lost 1 base, with 18 bases between them. Per germline, CDR1 LNHDA and CDR2 SQIVND (reference sequence). This CDR3 has 16 amino acids. The CDR3 here is CASGGASGGSNQPQHF. The CDR3, as DNA: TGTGCCAGTGGGGGCGCCTCTGGTGGGAGCAATCAGCCCCAGCATTTT.

The chain carries TRBV19 and TRBJ1-6, with 10 bases aligning to TRBD1. Germline loops: CDR1 LNHDA, CDR2 SQIVND (reference sequence). This CDR3 has 14 residues. The V segment lost 10 bases and the J segment 10 bases; nucleotides outside the gene matches: 10. CDR3 protein: CATSGDRGFSPLHF. CDR3 bases: TGTGCCACCTCGGGGGACAGGGGCTTCTCACCCCTCCACTTT.

The chain has TRBV2 and TRBJ1-5; 7 bases are shared with TRBD1. The CDR3 consists of 15 residues. The V and J ends lost 3 bases and 9 bases, in that order; junction bases with no gene match: 11. The germline V gene has CDR1 SNHLY and CDR2 FYNNEI. The CDR3 sequence is CASSELLAQGPPQHF. The CDR3 DNA reads as TGTGCCAGCAGTGAGTTACTGGCACAGGGGCCGCCCCAGCATTTT.

This clone was recorded only once. The chain carries TRBV29-1 and TRBJ2-1; D is possibly TRBD2 (6 bases). Per germline, CDR1 SQVTM and CDR2 ANQGSEA. With 4 bases removed from V and 0 bases from J, the gap between germline ends came to 10 bases. The CDR3 loop spans 14 amino acids. The CDR3 bases are TGCAGCGTTGTGGGGACTCCCTCCTACAATGAGCAGTTCTTC. Translating gives CSVVGTPSYNEQFF.

This rearrangement joins TRBV3-1 (or the pseudogene TRBV3-2) to TRBJ2-5, with 7 nucleotides matching TRBD2. After removal of 0 bases from V and 0 bases from J, the junction contained 7 bases not matched to a gene. Germline V CDR1 and CDR2: LGHDT, YNNKEL (reference sequence). CDR3 length: 17 residues. DNA for the CDR3: TGTGCCAGCAGCCAAGAATGGGGAGGGGCACACCAAGAGACCCAGTACTTC. It encodes CASSQEWGGAHQETQYF.